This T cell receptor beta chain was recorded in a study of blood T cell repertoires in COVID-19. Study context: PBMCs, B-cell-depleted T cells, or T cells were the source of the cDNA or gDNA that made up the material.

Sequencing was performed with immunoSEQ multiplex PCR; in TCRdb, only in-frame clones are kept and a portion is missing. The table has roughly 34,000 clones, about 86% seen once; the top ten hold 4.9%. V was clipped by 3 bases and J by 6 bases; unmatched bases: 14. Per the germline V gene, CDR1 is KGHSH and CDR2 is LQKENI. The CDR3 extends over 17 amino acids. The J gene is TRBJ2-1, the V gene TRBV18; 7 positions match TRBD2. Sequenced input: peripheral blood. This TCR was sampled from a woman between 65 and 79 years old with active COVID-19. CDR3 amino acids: CASSPQQVVAGLNEQFF. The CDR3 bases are TGTGCCAGCTCACCCCAGCAGGTAGTAGCGGGTCTCAATGAGCAGTTCTTC.